This record concerns one T cell receptor (beta chain) sequence. This may be a read error: a much more frequent sequence differs by one nucleotide. Within the sample, other DNA sequences also encode this same CDR3. Assay used: immunoSEQ multiplex PCR; TCRdb lists only in-frame clones, some missing. The sample lists under 500,000 clones; approximately 90% were seen once. The data belong to a study of blood T cell repertoires in COVID-19. The CDR3 extends over 12 amino acids. With V trimmed by 6 bases and J by 3 bases, 1 base remained unmatched. Per the germline V gene, CDR1 is SNHLY and CDR2 is FYNNEI. The genes are TRBV2 and TRBJ2-7; TRBD1 aligns across 8 bases. The sequence was collected from a woman in her thirties with acute or convalescent COVID-19. The specimen was peripheral blood. As DNA, the CDR3 is TGTGCCAGCAGCGGACAGGGCTACGAGCAGTACTTC. It specifies CASSGQGYEQYF.